Below are 22 T cell receptor beta chains sequenced from a single sample in a study of spatial heterogeneity in lung cancer. Time point noted: blood at routine non-recurrence follow-up after resection. TCRdb re-derived calls from the 5' RACE reads in MiXCR, one entry per CDR3 protein. The sample carries 85,000 to 100,000 distinct CDR3 sequences, approximately 19% recorded once. Specimen: PBMCs, collected at follow-up. These receptor sequences come from a male donor with early-stage non-small cell lung cancer.

This clonotype was observed a few times. The rearrangement uses TRBV10-3 and TRBJ2-1; 7 bases align to TRBD1. This CDR3 contains 15 residues. V shed 7 bases and J 0 bases; nucleotides not matched to a gene: 6. CDR1 and CDR2 from the germline V gene are ENHRY and SYGVKD. Here the CDR3 DNA reads TGTGCCATCATGGGGGACAGAAGCTCCTACAATGAGCAGTTCTTC. Protein product: CAIMGDRSSYNEQFF.

This clonotype was observed a few times. The rearrangement links TRBV11-2 to TRBJ2-1, with 7 nucleotides matching TRBD2. This CDR3 comprises 12 residues. Germline CDR1 reads SGHAT; CDR2 reads FQNNGV. J gave up 12 bases and V 3 bases, and 5 bases lay outside the gene matches. The CDR3 here is CASSLPASGQFF. The CDR3, as DNA: TGTGCCAGCAGCTTGCCCGCTAGCGGGCAGTTCTTC.

There are a few counts of this clonotype. The chain uses TRBV29-1 and TRBJ2-1; 9 bases are a match to TRBD2. CDR3 length: 13 residues. Germline CDR1 and CDR2: SQVTM and ANQGSEA. V was clipped by 7 bases and J by 9 bases; unmatched bases: 10. CDR3 bases: TGCAGCGCCGAACCTAGCGGGAAGGGTGAGCAGTTCTTC. Amino acids: CSAEPSGKGEQFF.

This clonotype was seen a single time. In DNA, the CDR3 is TGTGCCAGCAGCCAAGAAGCCAGCGGAGGGAGCACAGATACGCAGTATTTT. Protein sequence: CASSQEASGGSTDTQYF. The rearrangement uses TRBV4-2 and TRBJ2-3, with D perhaps matching TRBD2 (6 bases). This CDR3 is built from 17 residues. Per germline, CDR1 LGHNA and CDR2 YNFKEQ. V was shortened by 0 bases and J by 0 bases, with 13 bases between the two germline ends.

This CDR3 reads CASSVGEWWDQETQYF. In DNA, the CDR3 is TGTGCCAGCAGCGTGGGAGAATGGTGGGACCAAGAGACCCAGTACTTC. The chain uses TRBV9 and TRBJ2-5, with a possible D match to TRBD2 (5 bases). The CDR3 runs to 16 residues. CDR1 SGDLS and CDR2 YYNGEE come from the germline V gene. The V gene lost 2 bases and the J gene lost 0 bases, with 14 bases spanning the gap. The variable domain in full, with the rest retrieved from reference TRBV9 and TRBJ2-5, is DSGVTQTPKHLITATGQRVTLRCSPRSGDLSVYWYQQSLDQGLQFLIQYYNGEERAKGNILERFSAQQFPDLHSELNLSSLELGDSALYFCASSVGEWWDQETQYFGPGTRLLVL.

The J gene is TRBJ1-2, the V gene TRBV5-5; D is ambiguous. This CDR3 is built from 17 residues. Germline V lookup: CDR1 SGHKS, CDR2 YYEKEE (reference sequence). The V and J ends lost 4 bases and 0 bases respectively, with 19 bases between them. DNA for the CDR3: TGTGCCAGCAGCCCCGGGGTAACCGTTACATCTAACTATGGCTACACCTTC. This gives the protein CASSPGVTVTSNYGYTF.

The chain is built from TRBV7-9 and TRBJ1-1; D is unclear. From germline, CDR1 is SEHNR and CDR2 FQNEAQ (reference sequence). The CDR3 extends over 17 amino acids. V was shortened by 2 bases and J by 0 bases, with 16 bases between the two germline ends. CDR3 in amino acids: CASSLLVGDGVNTEAFF. In DNA, the CDR3 is TGTGCCAGCAGCTTATTAGTGGGTGATGGAGTGAACACTGAAGCTTTCTTT.

In its sample, this clonotype was seen a few times. The CDR3 coding sequence is TGCAGTGCTGAACCAGGAGGTCGATTGAACATTCAGTACTTC. This codes for CSAEPGGRLNIQYF. The chain couples TRBV20-1 to TRBJ2-4; TRBD2 might be the D (5 bases). CDR3 size: 14 residues. Germline V gene data show CDR1 as DFQATT and CDR2 as SNEGSKA (reference sequence). V was cut by 5 bases and J by 7 bases, with 18 bases left in between.

This clonotype was counted only a few times. V is TRBV27 and J is TRBJ1-6; D unresolved. Germline V gene data show CDR1 as MNHEY and CDR2 as SMNVEV (reference sequence). V lost 2 bases and J lost 8, with 7 bases in between. The CDR3 is 13 residues long. CDR3 sequence reads: CASSLRQDSPLHF. Here the CDR3 DNA reads TGTGCCAGCAGTTTACGTCAGGATTCACCCCTCCACTTT.

V gene TRBV24-1 combines with J gene TRBJ2-2; D gene uncertain. The germline CDR1 and CDR2 sequences are KGHDR and SFDVKD. V was cut by 6 bases and J by 6 bases, with 13 bases left in between. The CDR3 consists of 14 residues. CDR3 in DNA: TGTGCCACCAGTAGGGCCATCGGGTCCGGGGAGCTGTTTTTT. Amino acid sequence: CATSRAIGSGELFF.

The chain employs TRBV7-8 and TRBJ1-6; a possible D gene is TRBD1 (6 bases). Germline lookup yields CDR1 SGHVS and CDR2 FQNEAQ. The CDR3 is 16 residues long. The V gene lost 1 base and the J gene lost 2 bases, with 9 bases spanning the gap. The CDR3 DNA reads TGTGCCAGCAGCTTAGACAGGGTACCCTATAATTCACCCCTCCACTTT. This translates into CASSLDRVPYNSPLHF.

This chain links TRBV7-6 with TRBJ2-2; 9 positions match TRBD2. The CDR3 runs to 16 residues. Germline V gene sequence: CDR1 SGHVS, CDR2 FNYEAQ. With 7 bases clipped from V and 3 bases from J, the junction kept 9 bases outside the gene matches. In nucleotides, the CDR3 is TGTGCCAGCAACCCAGGGACTAGCAGGGACACCGGGGAGCTGTTTTTT. This sequence encodes CASNPGTSRDTGELFF. The whole variable domain, remainder taken from reference TRBV7-6 and TRBJ2-2, is GAGVSQSPRYKVTKRGQDVALRCDPISGHVSLYWYRQALGQGPEFLTYFNYEAQQDKSGLPNDRFSAERPEGSISTLTIQRTEQRDSAMYRCASNPGTSRDTGELFFGEGSRLTVL.

This clonotype has just one count. V and J are TRBV20-1 and TRBJ1-1; D ambiguous. V was clipped by 2 bases and J by 0 bases, with 13 bases between them. There are 15 residues in the CDR3. Per germline, CDR1 DFQATT and CDR2 SNEGSKA (reference sequence). CDR3 in amino acids: CSARREPPMNTEAFF. The CDR3 DNA reads as TGCAGTGCTAGAAGGGAGCCACCAATGAACACTGAAGCTTTCTTT.

The sample holds many counts of this clonotype. In DNA form, the CDR3 reads TGTGCCACCAGTGATGCCCCCGGGAGGCAGGGGGCTTACGAGCAGTACTTC. This sequence encodes CATSDAPGRQGAYEQYF. The chain uses TRBV24-1 and TRBJ2-7, with TRBD1 as a possible D gene (8 bases). V shed 3 bases and J shed 4 bases, with 21 bases lying between them. CDR3 size: 17 residues. Germline values: CDR1 KGHDR, CDR2 SFDVKD.

Only a few counts were recorded for this clonotype. In nucleotides, the CDR3 is TGTGCCAGCAGCGAGGGACAAAACACTGAAGCTTTCTTT. Protein: CASSEGQNTEAFF. The V and J genes are TRBV9 and TRBJ1-1, with D possibly being TRBD1 (6 bases). CDR1 is SGDLS and CDR2 is YYNGEE in the germline V gene. This CDR3 is built from 13 residues. V lost 3 bases, J lost 2 bases, and 8 bases lay in between.

This clonotype was counted between two and nine times. The chain combines TRBV12-3 or TRBV12-4 with TRBJ1-1, with a tentative D call TRBD1 (5 bases). This CDR3 contains 12 residues. Trimming cost V 6 bases and J 7 bases, with 12 bases left between them. DNA for the CDR3: TGTGCCAGCAGGGGGGTGCAGCATGAAGCTTTCTTT. Encoded protein: CASRGVQHEAFF.

The chain couples TRBV7-6 to TRBJ2-3; TRBD2 matches at 7 bases. This CDR3 contains 12 residues. Unmatched junction bases numbered 2, after V lost 4 bases and J lost 7 bases. In germline, CDR1 is SGHVS, CDR2 FNYEAQ. The CDR3 region has the DNA TGTGCCAGCAGCTCCGGGGGGAATACGCAGTATTTT. Protein sequence: CASSSGGNTQYF.

Only a few counts were recorded for this clonotype. The chain recombines TRBV6-2 or TRBV6-3 with TRBJ1-1; D is perhaps TRBD1 (6 bases). CDR1 and CDR2 (germline): MNHEY, SVGEGT. The CDR3 is 14 amino acids. With 7 bases removed from V and 7 bases from J, the gap between germline ends came to 19 bases. The CDR3 DNA is TGTGCCAGCAATCATTGGGGGGCCGTCCGTGAAGCTTTCTTT. Its protein is CASNHWGAVREAFF.

The J gene is TRBJ2-3, the V gene TRBV7-2, with TRBD2 matching 9 bases. This CDR3 spans 17 amino acids. Germline lookup yields CDR1 SGHTA and CDR2 FQGNSA. The V and J ends lost 4 bases and 6 bases, in that order; junction bases with no gene match: 14. CDR3 coding DNA: TGTGCCAGCAGCTCCGCGGGCGGGGGGGGCCAACTTGATACGCAGTATTTT. Encoded protein: CASSSAGGGGQLDTQYF.

This rearrangement joins TRBV18 to TRBJ2-5; no clear D. CDR3 length equals 14 residues. The V end lost 6 bases, the J end lost 2 bases, and 13 bases lay between the germline ends. Germline CDR1 is KGHSH and CDR2 is LQKENI. DNA for the CDR3: TGTGCCAGCTCTCCTCGGATCGTTCAAGAGACCCAGTACTTC. It translates to CASSPRIVQETQYF. Full variable domain (missing parts from reference TRBV18 and TRBJ2-5): NAGVMQNPRHLVRRRGQEARLRCSPMKGHSHVYWYRQLPEEGLKFMVYLQKENIIDESGMPKERFSAEFPKEGPSILRIQQVVRGDSAAYFCASSPRIVQETQYFGPGTRLLVL.

This clonotype was counted only a few times. The V and J genes are TRBV3-1 and TRBJ2-2, with a weak D call TRBD1 (5 bases). With 0 bases removed from V and 0 bases from J, the gap between germline ends came to 14 bases. The germline gives CDR1 LGHDT, CDR2 YNNKEL (reference sequence). The CDR3 spans 18 residues. The DNA of the CDR3 is TGTGCCAGCAGCCAAGAAGGGGTCGCACGTACGAACACCGGGGAGCTGTTTTTT. Amino acid sequence: CASSQEGVARTNTGELFF.

Only a few counts were recorded for this clonotype. This rearrangement joins TRBV5-6 to TRBJ2-7, with 11 bases fitting TRBD2. V trimming: 3 bases; J trimming: 0 bases; junction bases outside the gene matches: 2. Germline CDR1 SGHDT, CDR2 YYEEEE. The CDR3 extends over 15 amino acids. CDR3: CASSSSGRSSYEQYF. Written as DNA, the CDR3 is TGTGCCAGCAGCTCTAGCGGGAGGAGCTCCTACGAGCAGTACTTC. Looking up the rest from reference TRBV5-6 and TRBJ2-7 gives the full variable domain: DAGVTQSPTHLIKTRGQQVTLRCSPKSGHDTVSWYQQALGQGPQFIFQYYEEEERQRGNFPDRFSGHQFPNYSSELNVNALLLGDSALYLCASSSSGRSSYEQYFGPGTRLTVT.